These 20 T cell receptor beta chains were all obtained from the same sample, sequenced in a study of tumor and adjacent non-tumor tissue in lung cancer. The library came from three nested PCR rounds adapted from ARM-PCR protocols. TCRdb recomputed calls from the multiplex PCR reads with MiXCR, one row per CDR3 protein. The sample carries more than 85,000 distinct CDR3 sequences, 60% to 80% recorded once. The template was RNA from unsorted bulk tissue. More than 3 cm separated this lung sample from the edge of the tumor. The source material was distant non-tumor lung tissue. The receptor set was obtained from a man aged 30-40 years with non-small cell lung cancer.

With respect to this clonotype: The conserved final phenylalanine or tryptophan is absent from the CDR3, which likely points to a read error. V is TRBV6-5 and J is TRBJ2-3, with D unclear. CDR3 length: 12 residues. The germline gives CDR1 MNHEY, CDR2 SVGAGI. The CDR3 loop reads CANSYVGDTQYL. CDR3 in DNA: TGTGCCAACAGTTACGTCGGGGATACGCAGTATCTT.

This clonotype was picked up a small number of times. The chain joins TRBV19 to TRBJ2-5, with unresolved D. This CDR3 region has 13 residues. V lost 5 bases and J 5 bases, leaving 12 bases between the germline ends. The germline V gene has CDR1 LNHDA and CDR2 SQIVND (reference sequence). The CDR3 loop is CASSQRLRETQYF. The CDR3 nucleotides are TGTGCCAGTAGTCAAAGGCTGCGGGAGACCCAGTACTTC.

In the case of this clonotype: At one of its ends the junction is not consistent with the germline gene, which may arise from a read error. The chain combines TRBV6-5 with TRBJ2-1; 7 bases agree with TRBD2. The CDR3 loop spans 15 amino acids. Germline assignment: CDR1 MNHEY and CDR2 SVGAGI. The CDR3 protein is CASSRVGGSYNEQFF. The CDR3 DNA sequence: TGTGCCAGCAGCCGAGTGGGGGGGTCCTACAATGAGCAGTTTTTC.

CDR3 in amino acids: CSVEPRTLQETQYF. The CDR3 nucleotides are TGCAGCGTTGAACCCAGGACTCTCCAGGAGACCCAGTACTTC. The rearrangement uses TRBV29-1 and TRBJ2-5, with D possibly matching TRBD2 (5 bases). CDR3 length equals 14 residues. The V gene's germline CDR1 is SQVTM and CDR2 ANQGSEA. Trimming cost V 2 bases and J 5 bases, with 15 bases left between them. Full variable domain (missing parts from reference TRBV29-1 and TRBJ2-5): SAVISQKPSRDICQRGTSLTIQCQVDSQVTMMFWYRQQPGQSLTLIATANQGSEATYESGFVIDKFPISRPNLTFSTLTVSNMSPEDSSIYLCSVEPRTLQETQYFGPGTRLLVL.

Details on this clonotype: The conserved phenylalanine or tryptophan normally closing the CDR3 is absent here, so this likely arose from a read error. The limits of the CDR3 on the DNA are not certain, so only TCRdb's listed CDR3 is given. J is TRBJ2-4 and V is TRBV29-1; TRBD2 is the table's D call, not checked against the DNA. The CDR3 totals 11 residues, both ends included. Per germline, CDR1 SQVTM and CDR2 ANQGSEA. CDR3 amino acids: CSVDLAGTRYL.

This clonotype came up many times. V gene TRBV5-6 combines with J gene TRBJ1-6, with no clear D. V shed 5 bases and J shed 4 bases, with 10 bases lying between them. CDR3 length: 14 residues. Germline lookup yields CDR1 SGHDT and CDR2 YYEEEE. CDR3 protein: CASRDSQYNSPLHF. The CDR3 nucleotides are TGTGCCAGCAGGGATTCACAGTATAATTCACCCCTCCACTTT.

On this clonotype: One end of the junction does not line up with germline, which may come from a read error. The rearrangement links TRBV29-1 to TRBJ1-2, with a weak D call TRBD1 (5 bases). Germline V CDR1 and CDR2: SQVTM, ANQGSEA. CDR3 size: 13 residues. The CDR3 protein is CSISDIRVYGYAF. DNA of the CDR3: TGCAGCATTTCGGACATTCGGGTGTATGGCTACGCCTTC.

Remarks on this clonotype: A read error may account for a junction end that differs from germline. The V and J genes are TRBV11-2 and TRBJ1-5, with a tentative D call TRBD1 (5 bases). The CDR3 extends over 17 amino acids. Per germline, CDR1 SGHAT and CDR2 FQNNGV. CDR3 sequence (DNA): TGTGCCAGCAGCTTAGACAGGGATGAAAATTGCAATCAACCCCAGCATTTT. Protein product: CASSLDRDENCNQPQHF.

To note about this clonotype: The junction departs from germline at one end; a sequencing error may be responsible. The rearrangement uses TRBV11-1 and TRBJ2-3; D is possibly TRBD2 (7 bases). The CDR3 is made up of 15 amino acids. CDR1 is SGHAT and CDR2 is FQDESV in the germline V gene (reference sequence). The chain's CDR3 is CSSSFMRERTDTQYF. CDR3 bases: TGTTCCAGCAGCTTCATGCGGGAGCGGACAGATACACAGTATTTT.

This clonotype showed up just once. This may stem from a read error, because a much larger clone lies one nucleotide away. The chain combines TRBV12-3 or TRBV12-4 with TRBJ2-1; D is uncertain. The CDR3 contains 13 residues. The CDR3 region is CACSLTENNEQFF. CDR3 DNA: TGTGCCTGCAGTTTAACCGAAAACAATGAGCAGTTCTTC.

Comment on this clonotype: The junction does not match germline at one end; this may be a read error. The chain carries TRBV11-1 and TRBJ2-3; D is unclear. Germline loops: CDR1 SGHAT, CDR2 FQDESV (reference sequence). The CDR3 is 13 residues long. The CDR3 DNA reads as TGTGTCAGCAGCTTTAGGGTTGAAGATACGCAGTATTTT. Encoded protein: CVSSFRVEDTQYF.

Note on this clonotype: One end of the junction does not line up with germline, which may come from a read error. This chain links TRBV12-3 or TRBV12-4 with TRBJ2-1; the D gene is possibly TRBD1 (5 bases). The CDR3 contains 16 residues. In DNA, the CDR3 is TGTGCCAGCACCCCCCAAGGCAGGGCATATGGGAATGAGCACTTCTTC. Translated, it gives CASTPQGRAYGNEHFF.

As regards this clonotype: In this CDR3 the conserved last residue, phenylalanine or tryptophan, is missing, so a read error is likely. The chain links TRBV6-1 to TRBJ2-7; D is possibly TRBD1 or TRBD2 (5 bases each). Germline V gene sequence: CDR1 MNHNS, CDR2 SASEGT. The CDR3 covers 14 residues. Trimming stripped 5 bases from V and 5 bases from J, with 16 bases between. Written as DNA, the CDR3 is TGTGCCAGCAGTCTTAGTGGGGGTCGGGACGAGCAGTACTTA. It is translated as CASSLSGGRDEQYL.

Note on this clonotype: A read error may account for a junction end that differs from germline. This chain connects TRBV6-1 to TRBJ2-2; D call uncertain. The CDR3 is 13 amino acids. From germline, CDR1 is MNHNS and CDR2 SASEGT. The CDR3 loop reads CAGSAEPSGELFF. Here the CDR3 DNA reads TGTGCCGGCAGTGCCGAACCTTCCGGGGAGCTGTTTTTT.

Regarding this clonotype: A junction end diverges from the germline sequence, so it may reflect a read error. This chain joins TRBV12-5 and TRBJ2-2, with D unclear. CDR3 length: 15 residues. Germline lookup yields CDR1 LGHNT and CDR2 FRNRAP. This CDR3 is CACGPMVTHTGELFF. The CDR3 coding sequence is TGTGCTTGTGGTCCCATGGTCACGCACACCGGGGAGCTGTTTTTT.

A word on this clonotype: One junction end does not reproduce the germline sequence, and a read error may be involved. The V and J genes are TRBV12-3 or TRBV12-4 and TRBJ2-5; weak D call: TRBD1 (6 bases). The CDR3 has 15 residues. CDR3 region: CASGLDTGIQETQYF. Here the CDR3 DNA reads TGTGCCAGCGGTTTAGATACAGGGATCCAAGAGACCCAGTACTTC.

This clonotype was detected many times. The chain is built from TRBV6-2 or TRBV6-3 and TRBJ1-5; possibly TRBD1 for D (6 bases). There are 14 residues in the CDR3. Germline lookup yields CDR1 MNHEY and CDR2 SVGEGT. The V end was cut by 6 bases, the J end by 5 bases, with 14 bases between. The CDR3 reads CASRVGGWDQPQHF. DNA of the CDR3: TGTGCCAGCAGAGTGGGGGGCTGGGATCAGCCCCAGCATTTT.

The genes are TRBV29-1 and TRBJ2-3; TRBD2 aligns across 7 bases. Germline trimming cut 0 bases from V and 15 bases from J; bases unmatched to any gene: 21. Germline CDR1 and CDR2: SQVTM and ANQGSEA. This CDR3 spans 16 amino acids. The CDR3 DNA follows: TGCAGCGTTGAAGAGGTGGGGGGAACGGCGGGAGATATGCAATATTTT. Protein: CSVEEVGGTAGDMQYF.

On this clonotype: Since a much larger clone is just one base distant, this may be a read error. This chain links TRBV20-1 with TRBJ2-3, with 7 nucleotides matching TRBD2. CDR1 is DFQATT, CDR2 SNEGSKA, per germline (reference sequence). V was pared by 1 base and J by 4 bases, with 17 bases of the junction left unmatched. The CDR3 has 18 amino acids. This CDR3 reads CSARGGSGCGAPPDTQYF. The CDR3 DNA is TGCAGTGCTAGAGGGGGTAGCGGGTGCGGGGCCCCTCCAGATACGCAGTATTTT.

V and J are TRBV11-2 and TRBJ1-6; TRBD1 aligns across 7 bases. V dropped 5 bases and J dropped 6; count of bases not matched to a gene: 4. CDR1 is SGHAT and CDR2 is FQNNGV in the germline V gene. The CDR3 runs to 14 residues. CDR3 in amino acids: CASSLGQTNSPLHF. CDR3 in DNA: TGTGCCAGCAGCCTGGGACAGACTAATTCACCCCTCCACTTT. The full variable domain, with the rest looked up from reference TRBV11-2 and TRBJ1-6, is EAGVAQSPRYKIIEKRQSVAFWCNPISGHATLYWYQQILGQGPKLLIQFQNNGVVDDSQLPKDRFSAERLKGVDSTLKIQPAKLEDSAVYLCASSLGQTNSPLHFGNGTRLTVT.